The entry below describes one T cell receptor (beta chain). The sample is drawn from a study of blood T cell repertoires in COVID-19. Study-level information: Samples came from the United States, Italy and Spain, spanning acute and convalescent COVID-19. PBMCs, B-cell-depleted T cells, or T cells were the source of the cDNA or gDNA that made up the material.

Libraries were prepared by immunoSEQ multiplex PCR; TCRdb keeps only in-frame clonotypes and omits some of them. Here the sample spans about 330,000 clones, roughly nine tenths being singletons. V was pared by 5 bases and J by 6 bases, with 7 bases of the junction left unmatched. Germline lookup yields CDR1 LNHDA and CDR2 SQIVND (reference sequence). There are 15 residues in the CDR3. Cohort allocation depended upon clinical history that participants reported. In Cohort 3, a recovered donor had either two negative PCRs, clearance, or symptom resolution. This sequence joins TRBV19 and TRBJ1-5; 10 bases are shared with TRBD1. The sequence was obtained from a woman aged 30 to 39 who had recovered from COVID-19. Input material: PBMCs or T cells enriched from blood (not recorded which). The CDR3 DNA sequence: TGTGCCAGTAGTGTCCGGGACAGGGGAGGTCAGCCCCAGCATTTT. It specifies CASSVRDRGGQPQHF.